This record looks at one T cell receptor beta chain sequence and its context. Its specificity is not known. This entry comes from a study of T cell responses to AZD1222 COVID-19 vaccine. Profiled with immunoSEQ multiplex PCR; TCRdb holds only in-frame clones, not every one. In the table there are over 120,000 clones, roughly 92% of which are singletons. Germline V gene lookup returns CDR1 LNHDA and CDR2 SQIVND (reference sequence). The germline V and J ends were trimmed by 1 base and 1 base, with 14 bases remaining between them. CDR3 length equals 17 residues. The study's findings and limits: With dominance at 160-218 and 743-854, vaccine-associated CD4 TCRs spanned spike.

The sample consisted of peripheral blood, taken on day 0 of AZD1222 vaccination. The rearrangement uses TRBV19 and TRBJ1-5; the D is unclear. The source is an adult in good health. CDR3 nucleotides: TGTGCCAGTAGTATAGGTACCGCGGGATGGAGCAATCAGCCCCAGCATTTT. Protein: CASSIGTAGWSNQPQHF.